The entry that follows covers one TCR beta chain sequence. Only one count was recorded for this clone. No antigen is known for it. No much larger clonotype is one base removed from it; base qualities were not supplied. This record comes from a study of blood T cell repertoires in COVID-19 (dated by TCRdb to 2019 to 2021). Regarding the complete study: The collaborator samples originated in the United States, Italy and Spain and spanned the acute and convalescent phases of COVID-19. The prospective study material was composed of cDNA or gDNA derived from T cells, B-cell-depleted T cells, or PBMCs. The dataset comprised deeply sampled blood TCRbeta repertoires from subjects exposed to, actively infected with, or recovered from COVID-19. Samples were obtained from the ongoing ImmuneRACE study (first 160 participants) and from some 1,300 subjects provided by 6 global collaborators. The repertoires were made available in a free public database intended to serve as a resource for research on the immune response to SARS-CoV-2. Nearly every sample came with metadata listing a de-identified subject ID, COVID-19 status, age in years and sex. Where available, HLA class I and class II types were obtained from metadata supplied by the sample provider rather than from assay-based typing. The paper's findings and limits, for the study overall: Clinical and demographic metadata were provided uncurated, with the amount varying by source and participant.

The immunoSEQ Assay, a bias-controlled multiplex PCR, was used to amplify TCRbeta CDR3 regions from genomic DNA. The paper's data handling went like this. Nucleated cell counts per sample were estimated from amplification of reference gene primers within the assay. Sequence reads were collapsed and filtered to measure the absolute abundance of every unique TCRbeta CDR3 rearrangement. For each sample, productive Simpson clonality was calculated as the square root of Simpson's diversity index across productive rearrangements. TCRdb took over this immuneACCESS table, retaining in-frame rearrangements with V and J assigned. Such tables are incomplete; in checked studies, under half of the missing clones stem from an unresolved V gene, and the remainder is unexplained. The DNA was the basis for D and trimming; V, J and clone size are from that table. The sample table contains some 68,000 clones; only one count was recorded for roughly 90% of them. 6% to 7.5% of the sample lies in the top ten.

In Seattle, one collaborating source enrolled patients while the infection was active and tracked those patients longitudinally over the course of disease. Each collaborating institution followed its own protocols to collect whole blood in K2EDTA tubes. For TCRbeta analysis, collaborator samples were shipped as frozen whole blood, as isolated PBMCs, or as DNA extracted from either sample type. The source is a man aged 40-49 years with COVID-19, enrolled during active disease. Material for sequencing was peripheral blood.

The DNA sequence is TGTGCCACCAGCAGAGATTGGCAGGGCGAAAAACTGTTTTTT. It encodes CATSRDWQGEKLFF. The chain is assembled from TRBV15 and TRBJ1-4; tentative D gene TRBD1, with 5 bases matching. According to the germline V gene (reference sequence), CDR1 reads LNHNV and CDR2 reads YYDKDF. The CDR3 contains 14 residues, cysteine and phenylalanine counted. Left in the record is the CDR3 DNA by itself, 42 bases read in frame from the first base. V loses 0 bases, J loses 8 bases, and the germline ends lie 10 bases apart.